This T cell receptor (beta chain) was found in a study of shared clonotypes between healthy human individuals. Genomic DNA of each subset was evenly split across several immunoSEQ plates. The protocol was immunoSEQ multiplex PCR, while the TCRdb copy is restricted to in-frame clones and leaves out a portion. The sample yields 2 million to 2.5 million clones, approximately 93% seen once. Comment on this clone: Its specificity is unknown. The identical CDR3 is also encoded by other nucleotide sequences in the sample.

A CD45RA+ naive subset and a CD45RA-negative memory subset were split from CD4+ cells. Whole-study results and caveats: Sampling included only blood; tissue repertoires likely differ. Among donors, clonotype sharing was expected to be affected by sequencing depth.

The germline V and J ends were trimmed by 4 bases and 2 bases, with 9 bases remaining between them. The CDR3 is made up of 14 amino acids. In germline, CDR1 is MNHNS, CDR2 SASEGT. This chain joins TRBV6-1 and TRBJ1-5; D is possibly TRBD1 (5 bases). This clonotype originated in a man between 18 and 35 years old in good health. Some clones in this sample may be carry-over from other donors' samples. What was sequenced was naive CD4+ T cells from PBMCs. This sample's subset: CD45RA+ positively selected. The CDR3 DNA follows: TGTGCCAGCAGTGGCACGGGGGGCAATCAGCCCCAGCATTTT. Amino acids: CASSGTGGNQPQHF.